This T cell receptor beta chain was recovered during a study of shared clonotypes between healthy human individuals. As concerns this clone: No antigen is known for it.

Terminally differentiated effector memory CD45RA+ cells were left out of the naive CD8 fraction, which was CD45RO-negative and positively selected for CCR7. At a deep level, the assay was run. TCRdb's table, derived via immunoSEQ multiplex PCR, lists solely in-frame clones and lacks some. The table shows roughly 1,800,000 clones, with just under 95% occurring only once. CDR1 and CDR2 from the germline V gene are GTSNPN and SVGIG (reference sequence). This CDR3 is 14 amino acids long. Trimming took off 6 bases at V and 2 bases at J, with 14 bases between the two ends. The study's findings and limits: Represented diversity, genetic and exposure-history alike, was limited by few donors.

The chain is built from TRBV30 and TRBJ2-1; perhaps TRBD1 as D (5 bases). Specimen: naive CD8+ T cells sorted from blood. The source is a man aged 18 to 30 in good health. CDR3 sequence (DNA): TGTGCCTGTCTTCTACAGGTCCCCTACAATGAGCAGTTCTTC. Protein sequence: CACLLQVPYNEQFF.